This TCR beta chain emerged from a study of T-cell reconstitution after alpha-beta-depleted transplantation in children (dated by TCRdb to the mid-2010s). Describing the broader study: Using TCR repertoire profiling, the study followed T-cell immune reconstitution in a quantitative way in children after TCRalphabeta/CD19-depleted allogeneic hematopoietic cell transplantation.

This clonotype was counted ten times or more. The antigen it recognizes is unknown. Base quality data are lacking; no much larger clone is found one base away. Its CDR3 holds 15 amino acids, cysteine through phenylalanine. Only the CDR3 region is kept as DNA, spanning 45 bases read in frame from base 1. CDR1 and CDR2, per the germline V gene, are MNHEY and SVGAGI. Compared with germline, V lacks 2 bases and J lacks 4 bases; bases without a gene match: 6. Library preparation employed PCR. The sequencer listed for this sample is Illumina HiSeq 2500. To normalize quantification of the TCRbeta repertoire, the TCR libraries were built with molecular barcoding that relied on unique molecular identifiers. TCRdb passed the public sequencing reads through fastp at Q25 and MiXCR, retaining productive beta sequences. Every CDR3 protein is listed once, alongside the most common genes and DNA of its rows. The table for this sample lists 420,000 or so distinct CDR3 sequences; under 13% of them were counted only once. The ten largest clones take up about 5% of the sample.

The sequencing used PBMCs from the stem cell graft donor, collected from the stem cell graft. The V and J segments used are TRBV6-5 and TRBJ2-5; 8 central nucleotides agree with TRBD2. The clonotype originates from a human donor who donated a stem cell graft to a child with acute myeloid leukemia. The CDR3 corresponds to CASSYSGLAAETQYF. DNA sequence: TGTGCCAGCAGTTACAGCGGACTAGCAGCAGAGACCCAGTACTTC.